The 27 T cell receptor beta chains below were found in one sample sequenced in a study of cytomegalovirus exposure and HLA in healthy donors. The PCR made use of 60 Vbeta and 13 Jbeta primers. Generated by immunoSEQ multiplex PCR, the TCRdb table keeps only in-frame clones and is missing some. The sample includes about 190,000 clones, around 84% seen only once; the top ten take 2% to 3%. Sequencing was done on a sample of PBMCs. These receptors were obtained from a woman aged 45-60 years in good health and CMV-seropositive.

Here the CDR3 reads CASSERGNYGYTF. DNA for the CDR3: TGTGCCAGCAGTGAAAGGGGTAACTATGGCTACACCTTC. The chain links TRBV6-5 to TRBJ1-2; possible D gene TRBD1, 5 bases. There are 13 residues in the CDR3. The V gene's germline CDR1 is MNHEY and CDR2 SVGAGI. Trimming took 5 bases from V and 1 from J, leaving 8 bases between them.

The chain employs TRBV12-5 and TRBJ2-7; 8 nucleotides align to TRBD2. CDR3 size: 15 residues. J was trimmed by 9 bases and V by 5 bases; bases with no gene match: 15. The germline V gene encodes CDR1 LGHNT and CDR2 FRNRAP. This CDR3 reads CASGPGGGVLHGQYF. In DNA, the CDR3 is TGTGCTAGTGGTCCGGGGGGGGGTGTTCTCCACGGGCAGTACTTC. Filled out from reference TRBV12-5 and TRBJ2-7, the complete variable domain reads DARVTQTPRHKVTEMGQEVTMRCQPILGHNTVFWYRQTMMQGLELLAYFRNRAPLDDSGMPKDRFSAEMPDATLATLKIQPSEPRDSAVYFCASGPGGGVLHGQYFGPGTRLTVT.

The gene calls are TRBV29-1 and TRBJ2-7; 9 nucleotides agree with TRBD1. This CDR3 contains 13 residues. Losses at the gene ends were 4 bases for V and 4 bases for J; bases not matched to a gene: 5. Germline V lookup: CDR1 SQVTM, CDR2 ANQGSEA. For the CDR3, the DNA is TGCAGCGTTGTACAGGGGGCGAAGTACGAGCAGTACTTC. It yields the protein CSVVQGAKYEQYF.

The V call is TRBV10-2, the J call TRBJ1-3, with D perhaps matching TRBD1 (6 bases). V gave up 7 bases and J gave up 7 bases, with 17 bases separating them. This CDR3 is built from 14 residues. Germline V gives CDR1 WSHSY, CDR2 SAAADI. CDR3 region: CASNSGGAGNTIYF. The CDR3 region has the DNA TGCGCCAGCAACTCGGGGGGCGCCGGGAACACCATATATTTT.

The chain links TRBV9 to TRBJ2-5; 10 bases fit TRBD1. The germline CDR1 and CDR2 sequences are SGDLS and YYNGEE. This CDR3 is built from 17 residues. V lost 0 bases to trimming and J lost 4 bases; unmatched junction nucleotides: 9. The CDR3: CASSVGSLDRGLETQYF. The CDR3 DNA reads TGTGCCAGCAGCGTAGGGTCGTTGGACAGGGGGTTAGAGACCCAGTACTTC.

This rearrangement joins TRBV7-9 to TRBJ2-5, with a tentative D call TRBD1 (5 bases). V lost 5 bases and J lost 5, with 12 bases in between. The CDR3 is 13 amino acids. The germline gives CDR1 SEHNR, CDR2 FQNEAQ (reference sequence). In DNA form, the CDR3 reads TGTGCCAGCAGCCCCCGCAGGGATGAGACCCAGTACTTC. This gives the protein CASSPRRDETQYF.

The V and J genes are TRBV7-6 and TRBJ2-1; TRBD2 agrees at 15 bases. V lost 5 bases, J lost 0 bases, and 11 bases stayed unmatched. The CDR3 contains 20 residues. Germline CDR1 reads SGHVS; CDR2 reads FNYEAQ. Here the CDR3 reads CASSTIPGLAGGHSYNEQFF. The CDR3 DNA follows: TGTGCCAGCAGCACGATACCGGGACTAGCGGGGGGTCACTCCTACAATGAGCAGTTCTTC.

The chain employs TRBV6-6 and TRBJ2-7; TRBD1 matches at 8 bases. The CDR3 covers 15 residues. Germline-derived CDR1 and CDR2 are MNHNY and SVGAGI (reference sequence). The junction had 11 bases not matched to a gene; V was cut back by 6 bases and J by 4 bases. DNA for the CDR3: TGTGCCAGCAGCCGACCGGGACAGGCCTTTTACGAGCAGTACTTC. Its translation is CASSRPGQAFYEQYF.

Only one count was recorded for this clone. This chain joins TRBV4-3 and TRBJ1-1; D may be TRBD1 (5 bases). The CDR3 has 14 amino acids. V was pared by 1 base and J by 2 bases, with 8 bases between. In germline, CDR1 is LGHNA, CDR2 YSLEER. DNA of the CDR3: TGCGCCAGCAGCCAAGTGGGGGGTAACACTGAAGCTTTCTTT. This codes for CASSQVGGNTEAFF.

The chain carries TRBV4-2 and TRBJ1-2; D unresolved. The V end was cut by 2 bases, the J end by 6 bases, with 7 bases between. CDR1 and CDR2 (germline): LGHNA, YNFKEQ. The CDR3 contains 12 residues. CDR3 in DNA: TGTGCCAGCAGCCAAAACGGGGATGGCTACACCTTC. Its protein is CASSQNGDGYTF.

The V gene is TRBV2, the J gene TRBJ2-7, with 7 bases lining up with TRBD1. With 5 bases clipped from V and 4 bases from J, the junction kept 5 bases outside the gene matches. The germline V gene has CDR1 SNHLY and CDR2 FYNNEI. This CDR3 has 13 amino acids. The CDR3, as DNA: TGTGCCAGCAGTTCTCGGGACAGATACGAGCAGTACTTC. This encodes CASSSRDRYEQYF.

The V call is TRBV18, the J call TRBJ2-2, with 7 bases aligning to TRBD1. V lost 0 bases to trimming and J lost 0 bases; unmatched junction nucleotides: 7. The germline V gene encodes CDR1 KGHSH and CDR2 LQKENI. The CDR3 runs 18 residues. This chain's CDR3 is CASSPPDRVRTNTGELFF. The CDR3, as DNA: TGTGCCAGCTCACCACCCGACAGGGTGAGGACGAACACCGGGGAGCTGTTTTTT.

The gene calls are TRBV2 and TRBJ1-1, with D unclear. Deletions cut 5 bases from V and 1 base from J, with 8 bases between. The CDR3 loop spans 13 amino acids. CDR1 and CDR2 from the germline V gene are SNHLY and FYNNEI. The CDR3 is CASSLSGNTEAFF. The DNA for the CDR3 is TGTGCCAGCAGTTTAAGCGGGAACACTGAAGCTTTCTTT. The variable domain in full, with the rest retrieved from reference TRBV2 and TRBJ1-1, is EPEVTQTPSHQVTQMGQEVILRCVPISNHLYFYWYRQILGQKVEFLVSFYNNEISEKSEIFDDQFSVERPDGSNFTLKIRSTKLEDSAMYFCASSLSGNTEAFFGQGTRLTVV.

The chain combines TRBV19 with TRBJ1-2, with 8 positions matching TRBD1. Looked up from germline, CDR1 is LNHDA and CDR2 is SQIVND (reference sequence). V gave up 5 bases and J gave up 4 bases; unmatched junction bases: 3. The CDR3 is made up of 13 amino acids. The CDR3 DNA reads TGTGCCAGTAGTCCCGACAGGGGCTATGGCTACACCTTC. The encoded protein is CASSPDRGYGYTF.

This rearrangement joins TRBV7-8 to TRBJ2-7; TRBD2 agrees at 11 bases. The germline gives CDR1 SGHVS, CDR2 FQNEAQ. V dropped 3 bases and J dropped 1; count of bases not matched to a gene: 5. The CDR3 length is 16 residues. CDR3 nucleotide sequence: TGTGCCAGCAGCTTTTTAGCGGGGGGGCAGTCCTACGAGCAGTACTTC. Amino acids: CASSFLAGGQSYEQYF.

The table lists this clone with a count of one. J is TRBJ2-2 and V is TRBV7-2; 10 bases map to TRBD2. Germline CDR1 SGHTA, CDR2 FQGNSA. This CDR3 has 15 amino acids. The V gene end was trimmed by 5 bases and the J gene end by 6 bases; junction bases not matched to a gene: 6. Here the CDR3 reads CASSPRAGGPGELFF. CDR3 DNA: TGTGCCAGCAGCCCGAGAGCGGGGGGGCCCGGGGAGCTGTTTTTT. Full variable domain (outside the CDR3, taken from reference TRBV7-2 and TRBJ2-2): GAGVSQSPSNKVTEKGKDVELRCDPISGHTALYWYRQSLGQGLEFLIYFQGNSAPDKSGLPSDRFSAERTGGSVSTLTIQRTQQEDSAVYLCASSPRAGGPGELFFGEGSRLTVL.

The chain recombines TRBV19 with TRBJ1-1, with D possibly matching TRBD1 (6 bases). The germline gives CDR1 LNHDA, CDR2 SQIVND (reference sequence). V lost 3 bases and J 4 bases, leaving 12 bases between the germline ends. CDR3 length equals 14 residues. The DNA for the CDR3 is TGTGCCAGTAGTATCCCTGGCAGGGGCACTGAAGCTTTCTTT. Translating gives CASSIPGRGTEAFF.

This chain uses TRBV7-2 with TRBJ2-2; 13 positions agree with TRBD2. Germline assignment: CDR1 SGHTA and CDR2 FQGNSA. The ends lost 1 base at V and 4 bases at J; junction bases unmatched: 3. The CDR3 contains 17 residues. This chain's CDR3 is CASSLGLAGGPTGELFF. The DNA of the CDR3 is TGTGCCAGCAGCTTAGGACTAGCGGGGGGTCCCACCGGGGAGCTGTTTTTT. The whole variable domain, remainder taken from reference TRBV7-2 and TRBJ2-2, is GAGVSQSPSNKVTEKGKDVELRCDPISGHTALYWYRQSLGQGLEFLIYFQGNSAPDKSGLPSDRFSAERTGGSVSTLTIQRTQQEDSAVYLCASSLGLAGGPTGELFFGEGSRLTVL.

The chain carries TRBV9 and TRBJ1-3; D is uncertain. The CDR3 spans 14 residues. The germline gives CDR1 SGDLS, CDR2 YYNGEE. The V end lost 3 bases, the J end lost 1 base, and 8 bases lay between the germline ends. The CDR3 sequence is CASSARPSGNTIYF. CDR3 DNA: TGTGCCAGCAGCGCCCGTCCTTCTGGAAACACCATATATTTT. The variable domain in full, with the rest retrieved from reference TRBV9 and TRBJ1-3, is DSGVTQTPKHLITATGQRVTLRCSPRSGDLSVYWYQQSLDQGLQFLIQYYNGEERAKGNILERFSAQQFPDLHSELNLSSLELGDSALYFCASSARPSGNTIYFGEGSWLTVV.

This clone was observed a single time. The chain couples TRBV6-5 to TRBJ2-1; 10 bases map to TRBD2. V trimming: 6 bases; J trimming: 6 bases; junction bases outside the gene matches: 8. This CDR3 has 15 residues. From germline, CDR1 is MNHEY and CDR2 SVGAGI. The CDR3 coding sequence is TGTGCCAGCAGCCAGCGGGGGGGCGTAGTCAATGAGCAGTTCTTC. It specifies CASSQRGGVVNEQFF.

The rearrangement links TRBV5-1 to TRBJ1-3, with TRBD1 identical over 8 bases. CDR3 length: 15 amino acids. Germline V gives CDR1 SGHRS, CDR2 YFSETQ. The ends lost 0 bases at V and 7 bases at J; junction bases unmatched: 6. CDR3 coding DNA: TGCGCCAGCAGCTTGGCCGGAGACAGGGGTAACACCATATATTTT. Its translation is CASSLAGDRGNTIYF.

The chain joins TRBV5-5 to TRBJ2-5; the match to TRBD2 covers 10 bases. Per germline, CDR1 SGHKS and CDR2 YYEKEE (reference sequence). V gave up 2 bases and J gave up 2 bases; unmatched junction bases: 15. The CDR3 is 19 amino acids. In DNA, the CDR3 is TGTGCCAGCAGCTTAGTAGGCCAGCGGGGGGGTGGGGTTCAAGAGACCCAGTACTTC. Translated, it gives CASSLVGQRGGGVQETQYF.

V and J are TRBV15 and TRBJ1-5; no clear D. V was clipped by 0 bases and J by 4 bases, with 4 bases between them. Germline lookup yields CDR1 LNHNV and CDR2 YYDKDF (reference sequence). The CDR3 covers 13 residues. CDR3 in DNA: TGTGCCACCAGCAGAGACCCAAATCAGCCCCAGCATTTT. Its translation is CATSRDPNQPQHF.

A note on this clone: Within the sample, other DNA sequences also encode this same CDR3. This chain joins TRBV30 and TRBJ1-5; D gene unclear. Germline CDR1 reads GTSNPN; CDR2 reads SVGIG (reference sequence). V was clipped by 1 base and J by 4 bases, with 8 bases between them. The CDR3 totals 13 residues. CDR3 nucleotide sequence: TGTGCCTGGAGTGGAGGGCAGAATCAGCCCCAGCATTTT. It is translated as CAWSGGQNQPQHF.

V usage is TRBV7-2 and J usage is TRBJ2-7; D gene unclear. The CDR3 is 13 residues long. CDR1 and CDR2 from the germline V gene are SGHTA and FQGNSA. Trimming left V 4 bases short and J 1 base short, with 8 bases between. CDR3 sequence (DNA): TGTGCCAGCAGCTCCGATCGGTCCTACGAGCAGTACTTC. As protein: CASSSDRSYEQYF.

V usage is TRBV11-3 and J usage is TRBJ2-2, with 12 bases lining up with TRBD2. Germline-derived CDR1 and CDR2 are SGHNT and YENEEA. V shed 6 bases, J shed 7 bases, and the junction held 15 bases outside the gene matches. The CDR3 is made up of 18 amino acids. CDR3 DNA sequence: TGTGCCAGCAGGCCCCCTCCTAGCGGGGGGGCCGATGGCGGGGAGCTGTTTTTT. It codes for CASRPPPSGGADGGELFF.

Details on this clone: This sample includes further DNA sequences coding for the same CDR3. The chain employs TRBV28 and TRBJ2-2; D gene uncertain. The V gene lost 5 bases and the J gene lost 4 bases, with 17 bases spanning the gap. The CDR3 length is 16 residues. Germline values: CDR1 MDHEN, CDR2 SYDVKM. The CDR3 loop is CASSPTPSTGTGELFF. CDR3 nucleotides: TGTGCCAGCAGTCCTACCCCATCAACGGGCACCGGGGAGCTGTTTTTT.